What follows are 31 T cell receptor beta chains derived from one specimen sequenced in a study of CD8 T cells in Susac syndrome. After extraction with the RNeasy kit, 0.5 to 1 ug of the RNA was reverse transcribed using random hexamers. TCRdb processed the immunoSEQ multiplex PCR reads anew with MiXCR; each CDR3 protein has one entry. Here the sample spans 150,000 to 200,000 distinct CDR3 sequences, over 85% being singletons. Sequencing was performed on CD4+ T cells from PBMCs. These receptors came from a human donor with multiple sclerosis.

The CDR3, as DNA: TGTGCCAGCTCTGGACAGGGGGCGACTCAGCCCCAGCATTTT. Translating it yields CASSGQGATQPQHF. The rearrangement uses TRBV12-3 or TRBV12-4 and TRBJ1-5; 11 bases are a match to TRBD1. The CDR3 extends over 14 amino acids. After removal of 8 bases from V and 6 bases from J, the junction contained 6 bases not matched to a gene.

The gene calls are TRBV30 and TRBJ2-7, with a weak D call TRBD2 (6 bases). This CDR3 spans 13 amino acids. The V and J ends lost 2 bases and 6 bases respectively, with 14 bases between them. Germline CDR1 reads GTSNPN; CDR2 reads SVGIG (reference sequence). In DNA form, the CDR3 reads TGTGCCTGGAGTCGGGACTGGCTGAGCGAGCAGTACTTC. Amino acids: CAWSRDWLSEQYF.

V gene TRBV19 combines with J gene TRBJ1-5, with 11 bases matching TRBD1. The V gene's germline CDR1 is LNHDA and CDR2 SQIVND (reference sequence). This CDR3 contains 16 residues. Trimming took 7 bases from V and 6 from J; bases not matched to a gene: 11. This chain's CDR3 is CASIPSGQGALQPQHF. Here the CDR3 DNA reads TGTGCCAGTATTCCATCCGGACAGGGGGCGCTTCAGCCCCAGCATTTT. Full variable domain (outside the CDR3, taken from reference TRBV19 and TRBJ1-5): DGGITQSPKYLFRKEGQNVTLSCEQNLNHDAMYWYRQDPGQGLRLIYYSQIVNDFQKGDIAEGYSVSREKKESFPLTVTSAQKNPTAFYLCASIPSGQGALQPQHFGDGTRLSIL.

In this sample, this clonotype turned up once. The chain has TRBV5-6 and TRBJ2-3, with TRBD1 matching 7 bases. This CDR3 comprises 16 residues. CDR1 and CDR2 (germline): SGHDT, YYEEEE. With V trimmed by 3 bases and J by 4 bases, 11 bases remained unmatched. CDR3 region: CASSYTRDSRPDTQYF. The CDR3 region has the DNA TGTGCCAGCAGCTACACCCGGGACAGTCGCCCAGATACGCAGTATTTT. Full variable domain (missing parts from reference TRBV5-6 and TRBJ2-3): DAGVTQSPTHLIKTRGQQVTLRCSPKSGHDTVSWYQQALGQGPQFIFQYYEEEERQRGNFPDRFSGHQFPNYSSELNVNALLLGDSALYLCASSYTRDSRPDTQYFGPGTRLTVL.

V is TRBV3-1 and J is TRBJ1-5; no clear D gene. Germline V gene data show CDR1 as LGHDT and CDR2 as YNNKEL (reference sequence). Trimming left V 1 base short and J 2 bases short, with 12 bases between. The CDR3 covers 16 residues. In DNA, the CDR3 is TGTGCCAGCAGCCAAGGATCCCTCGGGGGCAATCAGCCCCAGCATTTT. This gives the protein CASSQGSLGGNQPQHF.

The V and J genes are TRBV9 and TRBJ2-1, with 8 bases identical to TRBD2. The J segment lost 9 bases and the V segment lost 0 bases, leaving 5 bases of the junction unmatched. Per the germline V gene, CDR1 is SGDLS and CDR2 is YYNGEE. This CDR3 has 14 amino acids. CDR3 DNA sequence: TGTGCCAGCAGCGTAGCCGGGGGGGCCAGTGAGCAGTTCTTC. Translated, it gives CASSVAGGASEQFF.

The V and J genes are TRBV6-2 or TRBV6-3 and TRBJ1-2; D not resolved. CDR1 MNHEY and CDR2 SVGEGT come from the germline V gene. This CDR3 has 13 amino acids. V shed 11 bases and J shed 2 bases, with 15 bases lying between them. The CDR3 loop reads CAAQEDGNYGYTF. CDR3 in DNA: TGTGCCGCCCAGGAAGACGGCAACTATGGCTACACCTTC.

This rearrangement joins TRBV12-3 or TRBV12-4 to TRBJ1-5; D not certain. Trimming stripped 5 bases from V and 1 base from J, with 12 bases between. There are 15 residues in the CDR3. CDR3 sequence (DNA): TGTGCCAGCAGTCCCCGGGTATCGAGCAATCAGCCCCAGCATTTT. It is translated as CASSPRVSSNQPQHF.

This chain joins TRBV5-6 and TRBJ2-6; no clear D. Germline-derived CDR1 and CDR2 are SGHDT and YYEEEE. The CDR3 runs to 13 residues. V dropped 1 base and J dropped 3 bases, with 2 bases sitting between them. The CDR3 bases are TGTGCCAGCAGCTTGTATGGGGCCAACGTCCTGACTTTC. Translating gives CASSLYGANVLTF.

V usage is TRBV10-3 and J usage is TRBJ1-1; D call uncertain. Germline CDR1 is ENHRY and CDR2 is SYGVKD. The CDR3 consists of 15 residues. Between the trimmed V and J ends, which lost 0 bases and 0 bases, there was a span of 8 bases. CDR3 DNA sequence: TGTGCCATCAGTGAGTCGACCGGCCTGAACACTGAAGCTTTCTTT. Translation: CAISESTGLNTEAFF.

This sequence joins TRBV28 and TRBJ2-6; possibly TRBD2 for D (5 bases). This CDR3 has 15 amino acids. In germline, CDR1 is MDHEN, CDR2 SYDVKM. Trimming pared 7 bases from V and 0 bases from J, leaving 10 bases between. The CDR3 spells CASTRGSSGANVLTF. The DNA of the CDR3 is TGTGCCAGCACACGAGGGAGCTCTGGGGCCAACGTCCTGACTTTC.

The chain has TRBV6-1 and TRBJ1-1; TRBD1 aligns across 10 bases. CDR3 length equals 17 residues. J gave up 0 bases and V 7 bases, and 11 bases lay outside the gene matches. CDR1 and CDR2 (germline): MNHNS, SASEGT. CDR3 nucleotides: TGTGCCAGCATCTTCCGGGACAGGGGAGCCGTGAACACTGAAGCTTTCTTT. Protein product: CASIFRDRGAVNTEAFF.

This sequence joins TRBV5-1 and TRBJ2-1; 9 nucleotides align to TRBD2. The CDR3 length is 16 residues. With V trimmed by 1 base and J by 7 bases, 9 bases remained unmatched. Germline CDR1 reads SGHRS; CDR2 reads YFSETQ. DNA of the CDR3: TGCGCCAGCAGCTTGCGAGCTAGCGGGATCGGGAATGAGCAGTTCTTC. It yields the protein CASSLRASGIGNEQFF. Together with reference TRBV5-1 and TRBJ2-1, the CDR3 gives the full variable domain: KAGVTQTPRYLIKTRGQQVTLSCSPISGHRSVSWYQQTPGQGLQFLFEYFSETQRNKGNFPGRFSGRQFSNSRSEMNVSTLELGDSALYLCASSLRASGIGNEQFFGPGTRLTVL.

The gene calls are TRBV30 and TRBJ1-1; D is unresolved. This CDR3 contains 13 residues. Germline values: CDR1 GTSNPN, CDR2 SVGIG (reference sequence). The V gene lost 2 bases and the J gene lost 0 bases, with 7 bases spanning the gap. CDR3 DNA sequence: TGTGCCTGGAGTATGGGGTTGAACACTGAAGCTTTCTTT. It encodes CAWSMGLNTEAFF. The full variable domain, its missing parts supplied by reference TRBV30 and TRBJ1-1, is SQTIHQWPATLVQPVGSPLSLECTVEGTSNPNLYWYRQAAGRGLQLLFYSVGIGQISSEVPQNLSASRPQDRQFILSSKKLLLSDSGFYLCAWSMGLNTEAFFGQGTRLTVV.

V is TRBV5-1 and J is TRBJ2-5, with D perhaps TRBD1 (7 bases). Germline CDR1 reads SGHRS; CDR2 reads YFSETQ. V was clipped by 4 bases and J by 2 bases, with 12 bases between them. This CDR3 contains 14 residues. The CDR3 DNA reads as TGCGCCAGCAGCGGCGGGACAGCTCAAGAGACCCAGTACTTC. Protein product: CASSGGTAQETQYF. The entire variable domain, with the rest obtained from reference TRBV5-1 and TRBJ2-5, is as follows: KAGVTQTPRYLIKTRGQQVTLSCSPISGHRSVSWYQQTPGQGLQFLFEYFSETQRNKGNFPGRFSGRQFSNSRSEMNVSTLELGDSALYLCASSGGTAQETQYFGPGTRLLVL.

This clonotype was recorded a few times. At one end, the junction sequence differs from germline, possibly due to a read error. The chain joins TRBV4-3 to TRBJ1-1; TRBD1 agrees at 7 bases. CDR1 is LGHNA and CDR2 is YSLEER in the germline V gene. The CDR3 spans 13 residues. CDR3: CASSQDRDTEAFF. In DNA, the CDR3 is TGTGCCAGCAGCCAAGACAGGGACACTGAAGCTTTCTTT.

The rearrangement joins TRBV10-3 to TRBJ2-1, with 11 bases that match TRBD2. The CDR3 is 16 amino acids. Germline V gives CDR1 ENHRY, CDR2 SYGVKD. The junction had 9 bases not matched to a gene; V was cut back by 4 bases and J by 7 bases. The CDR3 coding sequence is TGTGCCATCAGTGCCCGCCTAGCGGGAGGAAGAAATGAGCAGTTCTTC. Residues: CAISARLAGGRNEQFF.

The chain combines TRBV27 with TRBJ2-3; D possibly uses TRBD1 or TRBD2 (5 bases each). CDR1 is MNHEY, CDR2 SMNVEV, per germline (reference sequence). Trimming stripped 3 bases from V and 1 base from J, with 8 bases between. The CDR3 covers 14 residues. The DNA for the CDR3 is TGTGCCAGCAGTTTGATGGGGGGCACAGATACGCAGTATTTT. It codes for CASSLMGGTDTQYF.

V usage is TRBV15 and J usage is TRBJ2-5; possibly TRBD1 for D (6 bases). The germline gives CDR1 LNHNV, CDR2 YYDKDF (reference sequence). V was trimmed by 8 bases and J by 5 bases, leaving 27 bases between them. This CDR3 spans 17 amino acids. The CDR3 here is CATGGQWGPGAEETQYF. The DNA of the CDR3 is TGTGCCACCGGGGGCCAGTGGGGCCCTGGGGCGGAGGAGACCCAGTACTTC.

The CDR3 is CASSFKDRAGGTEAFF. For the CDR3, the DNA is TGTGCCAGCAGCTTTAAGGACAGGGCGGGAGGCACTGAAGCTTTCTTT. The chain couples TRBV5-6 to TRBJ1-1; 8 bases fit TRBD1. Looked up from germline, CDR1 is SGHDT and CDR2 is YYEEEE. The CDR3 contains 16 residues. Losses at the gene ends were 2 bases for V and 4 bases for J; bases not matched to a gene: 10.

The chain employs TRBV5-1 and TRBJ2-7; the D call may be TRBD1 or TRBD2 (5 bases each). CDR1 SGHRS and CDR2 YFSETQ come from the germline V gene. Trimming shortened V by 4 bases and J by 0 bases, and 11 bases separated the two germline ends. CDR3 length: 14 residues. The CDR3 region is CASSLVRGSYEQYF. DNA for the CDR3: TGCGCCAGCAGCCTAGTGAGGGGCTCCTACGAGCAGTACTTC.

This clonotype appeared once. The CDR3 loop reads CSARTSNQPQHF. Written as DNA, the CDR3 is TGCAGTGCTAGAACAAGCAATCAGCCCCAGCATTTT. The J gene is TRBJ1-5, the V gene TRBV20-1, with D uncertain. The length of the CDR3 is 12 residues. Germline assignment: CDR1 DFQATT and CDR2 SNEGSKA (reference sequence). Trimming left V 2 bases short and J 1 base short, with 3 bases between.

The CDR3 loop is CASSSSPLAGEGEQYF. DNA for the CDR3: TGTGCCAGCAGTTCCTCGCCGTTAGCGGGAGAAGGGGAGCAGTACTTC. The chain is built from TRBV6-2 or TRBV6-3 and TRBJ2-7; 9 bases align to TRBD2. CDR1 and CDR2 from the germline V gene are MNHEY and SVGEGT. J lost 7 bases, V lost 4 bases, and 14 bases had no gene match. The CDR3 loop spans 16 amino acids.

The V call is TRBV2, the J call TRBJ2-1; 14 nucleotides line up with TRBD2. J gave up 7 bases and V 8 bases, and 22 bases lay outside the gene matches. Germline-derived CDR1 and CDR2 are SNHLY and FYNNEI. This CDR3 region has 20 residues. The chain's CDR3 is CASSPFGIVGTSGRGNEQFF. The CDR3 DNA is TGTGCCAGCTCGCCCTTTGGCATTGTGGGGACTAGCGGGAGAGGGAATGAGCAGTTCTTC.

J is TRBJ2-3 and V is TRBV5-1, with TRBD2 as a possible D gene (6 bases). Germline CDR1 and CDR2: SGHRS and YFSETQ. V was shortened by 2 bases and J by 5 bases, with 12 bases between the two germline ends. The CDR3 covers 14 residues. In DNA form, the CDR3 reads TGCGCCAGCAGCTTCGCACTAGCTAGAGATACGCAGTATTTT. Amino acids: CASSFALARDTQYF.

The V call is TRBV28, the J call TRBJ2-2; TRBD1 might be the D (6 bases). With 6 bases removed from V and 2 bases from J, the gap between germline ends came to 13 bases. The V gene's germline CDR1 is MDHEN and CDR2 SYDVKM. CDR3 size: 15 residues. CDR3 amino acids: CASSRRTANTGELFF. CDR3 nucleotide sequence: TGTGCCAGCAGCCGCCGGACAGCTAACACCGGGGAGCTGTTTTTT. Full variable domain (rest looked up from reference TRBV28 and TRBJ2-2): DVKVTQSSRYLVKRTGEKVFLECVQDMDHENMFWYRQDPGLGLRLIYFSYDVKMKEKGDIPEGYSVSREKKERFSLILESASTNQTSMYLCASSRRTANTGELFFGEGSRLTVL.

V gene TRBV27 combines with J gene TRBJ2-6, with no clear D. This CDR3 region has 15 residues. Trimming left V 5 bases short and J 1 base short, with 9 bases between. Germline CDR1 is MNHEY and CDR2 is SMNVEV (reference sequence). The CDR3 loop is CASSPLSSGANVLTF. The CDR3 nucleotides read TGTGCCAGCAGTCCCCTTTCGTCTGGGGCCAACGTCCTGACTTTC.

This chain connects TRBV11-2 to TRBJ2-7; maybe TRBD2 (5 bases). The CDR3 totals 15 residues. Looked up from germline, CDR1 is SGHAT and CDR2 is FQNNGV. The ends were cut back, 5 bases at V and 6 bases at J, with 20 bases in the middle. The CDR3 DNA reads TGTGCCAGCAGCCAGATTTCCGGGCCCCGGGGCGAGCAGTACTTC. Amino acid sequence: CASSQISGPRGEQYF.

A word on this clonotype: A junction boundary mismatches the germline segment, possibly from a read error. The V and J genes are TRBV7-8 and TRBJ1-4; TRBD1 might be the D (6 bases). Germline loops: CDR1 SGHVS, CDR2 FQNEAQ. The CDR3 consists of 16 residues. The CDR3 nucleotides are TGTGCCAGCAGCCCCCGCCCGGACAGTTCTAATAAAAAACTGTTTTTT. This gives the protein CASSPRPDSSNKKLFF.

The V and J genes are TRBV6-1 and TRBJ1-5, with D perhaps matching TRBD1 (6 bases). The CDR3 has 13 residues. Germline values: CDR1 MNHNS, CDR2 SASEGT. V lost 10 bases and J 7 bases, leaving 17 bases between the germline ends. The CDR3 DNA reads as TGTGCCACCAAAAACAGGGCAGGCCAGCCCCAGCATTTT. Protein: CATKNRAGQPQHF.

The rearrangement links TRBV29-1 to TRBJ1-2; tentative D call: TRBD1 (5 bases). The CDR3 loop spans 14 amino acids. V was trimmed by 4 bases and J by 3 bases, leaving 15 bases between them. Per germline, CDR1 SQVTM and CDR2 ANQGSEA. The chain's CDR3 is CSVGGAERDYGYTF. CDR3 in DNA: TGCAGCGTTGGAGGGGCCGAACGGGACTATGGCTACACCTTC.